The entry below describes one TCR beta chain. Its antigen is undetermined. Clinical symptoms, serum thyroxine and TRAb, thyroid ultrasound and orbital computed tomography together formed the diagnostic basis. The V and J ends lost 0 bases and 2 bases respectively, with 12 bases between them. CDR3 length: 15 amino acids. Germline CDR1 is SGHRS and CDR2 is YFSETQ. RNA transcripts served as the template for amplifying TCR beta CDR3 regions. TCR CDR3 regions were first amplified by RT-PCR with HTBI primers. TCRdb independently ran MiXCR on the multiplex PCR reads; one entry per CDR3 protein. Of some 500,000 distinct CDR3 sequences listed, approximately 24% were seen once; the top ten hold about 11%. The data were taken from a study of T cells in Graves' hyperthyroidism and ophthalmopathy. Study results and caveats: Separating ophthalmopathy from stable hyperthyroidism was achieved by a 13 V-J model.

Material: blood. The TCR was taken from a woman aged 25 to 39 with Graves' ophthalmopathy. The chain joins TRBV5-1 to TRBJ2-7; D is unclear. The CDR3 here is CASSLDSSVAYEQYF. The CDR3 DNA is TGCGCCAGCAGCTTGGACTCCTCGGTCGCCTACGAGCAGTACTTC.